Each of the 22 T cell receptor beta chains below was sequenced from the same sample in a study of spatial heterogeneity in lung cancer. MiXCR, applied by TCRdb to the 5' RACE reads, yields one record per CDR3 protein. The table lists tens of thousands of distinct CDR3 sequences, about 12% of them singletons. Stated time point: sample taken at primary tumor resection. Whole RNA obtained from tumor, nontumor lung or frozen PBMC underwent sequencing without sorting. The specimen comprised PBMCs, sampled at surgery. Receptors originate from a male donor with early-stage non-small cell lung cancer.

The table lists this clonotype with a few counts. V usage is TRBV20-1 and J usage is TRBJ2-3, with 9 bases fitting TRBD2. The CDR3 sequence is 14 residues long. Germline CDR1 is DFQATT and CDR2 is SNEGSKA (reference sequence). V trimming: 1 base; J trimming: 6 bases; junction bases outside the gene matches: 5. In DNA form, the CDR3 reads TGCAGTGCTAGAGCGCGGGAGGGGCCGGATACGCAGTATTTT. Translated: CSARAREGPDTQYF.

Written as DNA, the CDR3 is TGCGCCAGCAGCACCGGACAGGGCTACGAGCAGTACTTC. It yields the protein CASSTGQGYEQYF. The genes are TRBV5-1 and TRBJ2-7; TRBD1 aligns across 8 bases. Trimming took 4 bases from V and 3 from J; bases not matched to a gene: 3. Germline CDR1 SGHRS, CDR2 YFSETQ. The CDR3 runs 13 residues.

This clonotype showed up just a few times. This chain links TRBV3-1 with TRBJ2-1, with 13 bases matching TRBD2. In germline, CDR1 is LGHDT, CDR2 YNNKEL (reference sequence). V was clipped by 4 bases and J by 5 bases; unmatched bases: 2. The CDR3 loop spans 15 amino acids. The CDR3 bases are TGTGCCAGCAGCCGGACTAGCGGGGGTAACAATGAGCAGTTCTTC. Protein product: CASSRTSGGNNEQFF.

At least ten counts were recorded for this clonotype. This chain links TRBV3-1 with TRBJ1-2; tentative D call: TRBD1 (5 bases). The CDR3 sequence is 13 residues long. Germline-derived CDR1 and CDR2 are LGHDT and YNNKEL (reference sequence). Trimming cost V 4 bases and J 3 bases, with 9 bases left between them. CDR3 amino acids: CASSPDRHYGYTF. The CDR3 DNA follows: TGTGCCAGCAGCCCAGACAGACACTATGGCTACACCTTC.

The chain uses TRBV10-3 and TRBJ2-5; weak D call: TRBD1 (6 bases). Trimming removed 4 bases at V and 5 bases at J, with 20 bases between. This CDR3 contains 16 residues. In germline, CDR1 is ENHRY, CDR2 SYGVKD. As DNA, the CDR3 is TGTGCCATCAGTGCCTCAGGGGCGCAAGGTGGCGAGACCCAGTACTTC. The encoded protein is CAISASGAQGGETQYF.

The chain employs TRBV24-1 and TRBJ2-1; perhaps TRBD1 as D (5 bases). Per the germline V gene, CDR1 is KGHDR and CDR2 is SFDVKD. Trimming took off 5 bases at V and 0 bases at J, with 10 bases between the two ends. This CDR3 is built from 15 residues. CDR3 sequence reads: CATSGRRVSYNEQFF. The DNA for the CDR3 is TGTGCCACCAGTGGTCGCAGGGTCTCCTACAATGAGCAGTTCTTC.

This clonotype was seen more than once but under ten times. This chain connects TRBV30 to TRBJ1-1, with 7 positions matching TRBD1. With 4 bases clipped from V and 5 bases from J, the junction kept 4 bases outside the gene matches. CDR1 is GTSNPN, CDR2 SVGIG, per germline (reference sequence). The CDR3 is 12 amino acids. The CDR3 coding sequence is TGTGCCTGGAATCCGGGACAGACTGAAGCTTTCTTT. Amino acids: CAWNPGQTEAFF.

The gene calls are TRBV5-5 and TRBJ1-1; maybe TRBD1 (5 bases). Germline V gene data show CDR1 as SGHKS and CDR2 as YYEKEE (reference sequence). The CDR3 runs to 14 residues. Trimming pared 3 bases from V and 1 base from J, leaving 10 bases between. DNA of the CDR3: TGTGCCAGCAGCTGGGGGGGAGAGAACACTGAAGCTTTCTTT. This encodes CASSWGGENTEAFF.

This clonotype turned up a few times. The chain couples TRBV12-3 or TRBV12-4 to TRBJ1-1; D may be TRBD1 (5 bases). The CDR3 covers 14 residues. V was cut by 3 bases and J by 0 bases, with 8 bases left in between. The CDR3 sequence: CASSFSGLNTEAFF. The CDR3 nucleotides are TGTGCCAGCAGTTTCTCAGGGTTGAACACTGAAGCTTTCTTT.

The genes are TRBV12-3 or TRBV12-4 and TRBJ2-1, with TRBD2 identical over 9 bases. The length of the CDR3 is 15 residues. J gave up 1 base and V 6 bases, and 4 bases lay outside the gene matches. CDR3 coding DNA: TGTGCCAGCAGCGGAAGCGGGGGGTCCTACAATGAGCAGTTCTTC. As protein: CASSGSGGSYNEQFF.

This clonotype has only a few counts. The chain employs TRBV5-1 and TRBJ2-5, with TRBD2 matching 11 bases. V shed 4 bases and J 7 bases; nucleotides not matched to a gene: 18. The germline gives CDR1 SGHRS, CDR2 YFSETQ. The CDR3 sequence is 18 residues long. The CDR3 is CASSPGGLAGGPKATQYF. The CDR3 DNA reads as TGCGCCAGCAGCCCAGGGGGGCTAGCGGGAGGCCCAAAGGCGACCCAGTACTTC.

V and J are TRBV27 and TRBJ1-2; D possibly corresponds to TRBD1 (5 bases). The V and J ends lost 3 bases and 6 bases respectively, with 11 bases between them. This CDR3 comprises 13 residues. Germline loops: CDR1 MNHEY, CDR2 SMNVEV (reference sequence). DNA for the CDR3: TGTGCCAGCAGTTTTAAGGGGAGGGATGGCTACACCTTC. This gives the protein CASSFKGRDGYTF.

This clonotype was seen many times. The CDR3 DNA reads as TGTGCCAGCAGCCAAGATATTAGGGGGACAGCCCAGCATTTT. As protein: CASSQDIRGTAQHF. The rearrangement links TRBV3-1 to TRBJ1-5; TRBD1 agrees at 7 bases. The CDR3 length is 14 residues. Germline CDR1 reads LGHDT; CDR2 reads YNNKEL (reference sequence). V lost 0 bases to trimming and J lost 11 bases; unmatched junction nucleotides: 7.

The chain recombines TRBV12-3 or TRBV12-4 with TRBJ2-7, with D possibly being TRBD2 (5 bases). This CDR3 contains 12 residues. Trimming cost V 7 bases and J 8 bases, with 15 bases left between them. The CDR3, as DNA: TGTGCCAGCACCTTTCATTCCGGGAAGCAGTACTTC. Translation: CASTFHSGKQYF.

This clonotype appeared a few times. The V call is TRBV2, the J call TRBJ2-5; maybe TRBD2 (5 bases). The V gene lost 6 bases and the J gene lost 2 bases, with 10 bases spanning the gap. The CDR3 is 13 residues long. Germline CDR1 and CDR2: SNHLY and FYNNEI. The CDR3 protein is CASSRTRQETQYF. CDR3 bases: TGTGCCAGCAGCCGAACTAGGCAAGAGACCCAGTACTTC. The complete variable domain, with remaining parts taken from reference TRBV2 and TRBJ2-5, reads EPEVTQTPSHQVTQMGQEVILRCVPISNHLYFYWYRQILGQKVEFLVSFYNNEISEKSEIFDDQFSVERPDGSNFTLKIRSTKLEDSAMYFCASSRTRQETQYFGPGTRLLVL.

This chain joins TRBV5-6 and TRBJ2-7; a possible D gene is TRBD2 (5 bases). The CDR3 extends over 14 amino acids. Trimming cost V 4 bases and J 7 bases, with 18 bases left between them. CDR1 is SGHDT and CDR2 is YYEEEE in the germline V gene. CDR3 DNA: TGTGCCAGCAGCCTACGGGCCGGGATTGGGGAGCAGTACTTC. It specifies CASSLRAGIGEQYF.

The V gene is TRBV5-5, the J gene TRBJ2-3; 10 nucleotides line up with TRBD2. J gave up 0 bases and V 2 bases, and 6 bases lay outside the gene matches. The germline V gene has CDR1 SGHKS and CDR2 YYEKEE (reference sequence). This CDR3 region has 17 residues. The CDR3 loop reads CASSFRIAGGSTDTQYF. DNA of the CDR3: TGTGCCAGCAGCTTCCGAATAGCGGGGGGTAGCACAGATACGCAGTATTTT.

This clonotype was seen repeatedly, ten times or more. The CDR3 nucleotides are TGCGCCAGCAGCTTGCAAGGGACAGCTGACACCGGGGAGCTGTTTTTT. Its translation: CASSLQGTADTGELFF. The rearrangement joins TRBV5-1 to TRBJ2-2, with 7 positions matching TRBD1. CDR3 size: 16 residues. J was trimmed by 3 bases and V by 1 base; bases with no gene match: 6. Germline lookup yields CDR1 SGHRS and CDR2 YFSETQ.

This clonotype was observed a handful of times. This rearrangement joins TRBV29-1 to TRBJ1-1; D is unresolved. Germline CDR1 reads SQVTM; CDR2 reads ANQGSEA. Trimming left V 3 bases short and J 2 bases short, with 10 bases between. CDR3 length equals 13 residues. CDR3 in DNA: TGCAGCGTTGAGCGTCAGTTTAACACTGAAGCTTTCTTT. Its protein is CSVERQFNTEAFF.

This chain links TRBV5-1 with TRBJ1-6; a possible D gene is TRBD1 (5 bases). Looked up from germline, CDR1 is SGHRS and CDR2 is YFSETQ. V lost 2 bases to trimming and J lost 9 bases, with 15 bases between them. The CDR3 totals 15 residues. CDR3 sequence reads: CASSFNGGGSSPLHF. In nucleotides, the CDR3 is TGCGCCAGCAGCTTTAACGGGGGAGGCAGTTCACCCCTCCACTTT. Full variable domain (rest looked up from reference TRBV5-1 and TRBJ1-6): KAGVTQTPRYLIKTRGQQVTLSCSPISGHRSVSWYQQTPGQGLQFLFEYFSETQRNKGNFPGRFSGRQFSNSRSEMNVSTLELGDSALYLCASSFNGGGSSPLHFGNGTRLTVT.

The rearrangement joins TRBV5-4 to TRBJ2-7, with D unclear. The CDR3 spans 15 residues. The germline CDR1 and CDR2 sequences are SGHNT and YYREEE (reference sequence). Trimming shortened V by 0 bases and J by 5 bases, and 15 bases separated the two germline ends. CDR3 DNA sequence: TGTGCCAGCAGCTTGGAACCAGGACCCCCCAACGAGCAGTACTTC. Translation: CASSLEPGPPNEQYF.

This clonotype was found a few times. J is TRBJ2-1 and V is TRBV12-3 or TRBV12-4; maybe TRBD1 (6 bases). CDR3 length: 13 residues. Deletions cut 2 bases from V and 4 bases from J, with 6 bases between. CDR3 nucleotides: TGTGCCAGCAGTTTACAGGGGTACAATGAGCAGTTCTTC. Translation: CASSLQGYNEQFF.